The 11 T cell receptor beta chains below come from one sample, sequenced in a study of CD8+ T cells in alopecia areata. RNA was isolated and reverse transcribed to cDNA, the sequencing template. Profiling relied on immunoSEQ multiplex PCR, and the TCRdb table lists in-frame clones only, not all of them. This sample has more than 95,000 clones; about 60% occur once, and the top ten carry around 2.7%. What was sequenced was CD4+ T cells sorted from blood. The origin of the receptors is a human donor in good health.

This chain connects TRBV28 to TRBJ2-2; D remains unclear. V was clipped by 8 bases and J by 4 bases, with 11 bases between them. The germline V gene encodes CDR1 MDHEN and CDR2 SYDVKM. This CDR3 is built from 13 residues. The CDR3 sequence is CASYPPGTGELFF. CDR3 DNA: TGTGCCAGCTATCCTCCCGGCACCGGGGAGCTGTTTTTT.

In its sample, this clone was seen a few times. The chain recombines TRBV30 with TRBJ2-7; no firm D call. The germline V gene encodes CDR1 GTSNPN and CDR2 SVGIG (reference sequence). The CDR3 is 13 residues long. Deletions cut 0 bases from V and 3 bases from J, with 9 bases between. CDR3 sequence: CAWSVQSLYEQYF. The CDR3 nucleotides are TGTGCCTGGAGTGTACAGTCTCTCTACGAGCAGTACTTC.

This chain links TRBV5-1 with TRBJ1-3; TRBD1 might be the D (5 bases). Germline-derived CDR1 and CDR2 are SGHRS and YFSETQ. CDR3 length: 16 residues. V shed 3 bases and J shed 0 bases, with 13 bases lying between them. This chain's CDR3 is CASSSGPQNSGNTIYF. The DNA for the CDR3 is TGCGCCAGCAGCTCGGGACCGCAGAACTCTGGAAACACCATATATTTT.

The V and J genes are TRBV30 and TRBJ1-2; possible D gene TRBD1, 5 bases. From germline, CDR1 is GTSNPN and CDR2 SVGIG (reference sequence). V dropped 3 bases and J dropped 3 bases, with 17 bases sitting between them. This CDR3 comprises 15 residues. The CDR3 region is CAWRGGTSWDYGYTF. CDR3 coding DNA: TGTGCCTGGAGGGGGGGGACTTCTTGGGACTATGGCTACACCTTC.

The J gene is TRBJ1-5, the V gene TRBV7-2; perhaps TRBD1 as D (5 bases). The CDR3 is 13 amino acids. CDR1 and CDR2 from the germline V gene are SGHTA and FQGNSA. Deletions cut 2 bases from V and 7 bases from J, with 9 bases between. CDR3 region: CASSLQGRQPQHF. For the CDR3, the DNA is TGTGCCAGCAGCTTACAGGGTCGGCAGCCCCAGCATTTT. The full variable domain, with the rest looked up from reference TRBV7-2 and TRBJ1-5, is GAGVSQSPSNKVTEKGKDVELRCDPISGHTALYWYRQSLGQGLEFLIYFQGNSAPDKSGLPSDRFSAERTGGSVSTLTIQRTQQEDSAVYLCASSLQGRQPQHFGDGTRLSIL.

V gene TRBV5-1 combines with J gene TRBJ2-2; 8 bases are shared with TRBD2. V dropped 3 bases and J dropped 10; count of bases not matched to a gene: 17. Germline V lookup: CDR1 SGHRS, CDR2 YFSETQ. This CDR3 is 17 amino acids long. DNA of the CDR3: TGCGCCAGCAGCTCTCCAGTCGGACTAGCAGCCCACGAGGAGCTGTTTTTT. Amino acid sequence: CASSSPVGLAAHEELFF.

This clone has only a few counts. The chain's CDR3 is CASSQEGVYGYTF. Written as DNA, the CDR3 is TGCGCCAGCAGCCAAGAAGGAGTCTATGGCTACACCTTC. V is TRBV4-1 and J is TRBJ1-2, with D unclear. V lost 0 bases to trimming and J lost 4 bases, with 6 bases between them. This CDR3 region has 13 residues. The germline V gene encodes CDR1 MGHRA and CDR2 YSYEKL.

This rearrangement joins TRBV27 to TRBJ1-5; possible D gene TRBD1, 5 bases. The CDR3 contains 15 residues. Per germline, CDR1 MNHEY and CDR2 SMNVEV (reference sequence). V was clipped by 3 bases and J by 7 bases, with 16 bases between them. The CDR3 sequence is CASSLGRGVGQPQHF. CDR3 DNA: TGTGCCAGCAGTTTGGGACGGGGAGTGGGACAGCCCCAGCATTTT.

The gene calls are TRBV29-1 and TRBJ1-5; 8 bases fit TRBD1. CDR1 is SQVTM, CDR2 ANQGSEA, per germline. This CDR3 has 14 residues. Trimming cost V 4 bases and J 5 bases; bases outside gene matches: 7. CDR3 sequence (DNA): TGCAGCGTTGCAAAACAGGGGGTTGATCAGCCCCAGCATTTT. This sequence encodes CSVAKQGVDQPQHF. Full variable domain (missing parts from reference TRBV29-1 and TRBJ1-5): SAVISQKPSRDICQRGTSLTIQCQVDSQVTMMFWYRQQPGQSLTLIATANQGSEATYESGFVIDKFPISRPNLTFSTLTVSNMSPEDSSIYLCSVAKQGVDQPQHFGDGTRLSIL.

This chain connects TRBV2 to TRBJ2-7; D not resolved. V was pared by 4 bases and J by 6 bases, with 16 bases between. The germline CDR1 and CDR2 sequences are SNHLY and FYNNEI. This CDR3 is 14 amino acids long. CDR3 loop: CASSGTAGSLEQYF. CDR3 sequence (DNA): TGTGCCAGCAGTGGAACGGCCGGGTCCCTCGAGCAGTACTTC.

A few counts support this clone. The gene calls are TRBV29-1 and TRBJ1-5; 7 nucleotides match TRBD1. CDR1 is SQVTM and CDR2 is ANQGSEA in the germline V gene. The V and J ends lost 4 bases and 11 bases, in that order; junction bases with no gene match: 5. The CDR3 contains 11 residues. The CDR3, as DNA: TGCAGCGTTGGGGACAGTCGGGCCCAGCATTTT. Amino acid sequence: CSVGDSRAQHF.